One sample yielded the 3 T cell receptor beta chains listed below, sequenced in a study of blood T cell repertoires in COVID-19. Using immunoSEQ multiplex PCR, the repertoire was profiled, and TCRdb retains in-frame clones only, with some absent. The sample includes around 140,000 clones, about nine tenths seen only once; the top ten take around 4.5%. Sequencing used PBMCs or T cells enriched from blood (not recorded which). Receptor source: a man aged 50 to 59 who had recovered from COVID-19.

The chain uses TRBV7-3 and TRBJ1-1; the D is unclear. The CDR3 runs to 15 residues. Per the germline V gene, CDR1 is SGHTA and CDR2 is FQGTGA. V dropped 0 bases and J dropped 5 bases, with 13 bases sitting between them. Written as DNA, the CDR3 is TGTGCCAGCAGCTTAACAAAATCCCCCACAACTGAAGCTTTCTTT. It specifies CASSLTKSPTTEAFF.

V and J are TRBV3-1 (or the pseudogene TRBV3-2) and TRBJ1-6; 7 positions match TRBD1. Germline loops: CDR1 LGHDT, CDR2 YNNKEL (reference sequence). The V and J ends lost 11 bases and 7 bases, in that order; junction bases with no gene match: 8. The CDR3 is made up of 13 amino acids. The CDR3 DNA reads as TGTGCCGTCCAGGGGGTACGGAATTCACCCCTCCACTTT. This sequence encodes CAVQGVRNSPLHF.

The rearrangement links TRBV18 to TRBJ1-5; TRBD1 is a possible D gene (5 bases). The V gene lost 6 bases and the J gene lost 3 bases, with 15 bases spanning the gap. The length of the CDR3 is 15 residues. In germline, CDR1 is KGHSH, CDR2 LQKENI. CDR3 sequence (DNA): TGTGCCAGCTCTGCAGGGTGGGGGGACAATCAGCCCCAGCATTTT. This encodes CASSAGWGDNQPQHF.